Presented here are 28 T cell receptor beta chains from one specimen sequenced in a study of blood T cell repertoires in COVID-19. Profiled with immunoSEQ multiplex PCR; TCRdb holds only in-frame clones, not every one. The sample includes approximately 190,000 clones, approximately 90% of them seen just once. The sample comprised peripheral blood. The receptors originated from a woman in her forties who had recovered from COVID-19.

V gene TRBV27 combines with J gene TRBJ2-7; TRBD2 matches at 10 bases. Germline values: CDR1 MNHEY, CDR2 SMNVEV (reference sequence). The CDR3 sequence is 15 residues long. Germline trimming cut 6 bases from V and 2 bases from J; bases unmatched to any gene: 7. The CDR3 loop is CASSPGTSVTYEQYF. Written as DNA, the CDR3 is TGTGCCAGCAGCCCCGGGACTAGCGTGACCTACGAGCAGTACTTC.

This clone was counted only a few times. CDR3 bases: TGTGCCAGTAGTATAGGGGGGAGGGCCTACAATGAGCAGTTCTTC. Its protein is CASSIGGRAYNEQFF. The J gene is TRBJ2-1, the V gene TRBV19; 7 positions match TRBD2. This CDR3 has 15 residues. Looked up from germline, CDR1 is LNHDA and CDR2 is SQIVND (reference sequence). After removal of 1 base from V and 2 bases from J, the junction contained 2 bases not matched to a gene.

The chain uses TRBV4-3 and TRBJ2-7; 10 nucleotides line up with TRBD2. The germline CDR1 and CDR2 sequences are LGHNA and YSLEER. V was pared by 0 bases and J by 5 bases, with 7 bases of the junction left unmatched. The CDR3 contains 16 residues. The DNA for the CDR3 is TGCGCCAGCAGCCAAGATTGGCTAGCGGGAGCCGACGAGCAGTACTTC. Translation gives CASSQDWLAGADEQYF.

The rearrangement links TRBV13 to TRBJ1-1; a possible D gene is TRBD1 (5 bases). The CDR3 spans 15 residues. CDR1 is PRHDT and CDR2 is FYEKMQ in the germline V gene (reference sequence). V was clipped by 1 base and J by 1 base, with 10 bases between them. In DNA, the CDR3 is TGTGCCAGCAGCTTAGAAGCGACAGCGAACACTGAAGCTTTCTTT. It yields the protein CASSLEATANTEAFF.

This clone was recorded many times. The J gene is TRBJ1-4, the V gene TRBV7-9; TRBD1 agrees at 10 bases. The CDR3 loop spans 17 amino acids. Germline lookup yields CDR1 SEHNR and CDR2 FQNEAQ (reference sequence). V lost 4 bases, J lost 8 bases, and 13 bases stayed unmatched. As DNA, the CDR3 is TGTGCCAGCAGCTCTACCGGGACAGGGGTTTTGGGGGAAAAACTGTTTTTT. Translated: CASSSTGTGVLGEKLFF.

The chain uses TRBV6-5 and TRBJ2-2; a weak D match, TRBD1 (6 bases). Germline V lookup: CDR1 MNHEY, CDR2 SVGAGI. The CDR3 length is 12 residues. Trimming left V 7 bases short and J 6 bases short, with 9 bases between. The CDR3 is CASNRVAGELFF. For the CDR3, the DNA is TGTGCCAGCAACAGGGTCGCCGGGGAGCTGTTTTTT.

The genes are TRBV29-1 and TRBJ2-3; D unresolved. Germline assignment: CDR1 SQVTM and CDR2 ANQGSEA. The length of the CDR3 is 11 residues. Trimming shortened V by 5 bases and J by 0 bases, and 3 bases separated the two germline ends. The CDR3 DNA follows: TGCAGCGTTACTAGCACAGATACGCAGTATTTT. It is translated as CSVTSTDTQYF.

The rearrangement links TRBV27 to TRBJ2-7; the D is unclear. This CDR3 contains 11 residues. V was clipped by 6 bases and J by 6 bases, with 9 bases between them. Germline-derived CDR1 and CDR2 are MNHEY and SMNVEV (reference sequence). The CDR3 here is CASRSSSEQYF. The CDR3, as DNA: TGTGCCAGCAGGTCGTCGAGCGAGCAGTACTTC.

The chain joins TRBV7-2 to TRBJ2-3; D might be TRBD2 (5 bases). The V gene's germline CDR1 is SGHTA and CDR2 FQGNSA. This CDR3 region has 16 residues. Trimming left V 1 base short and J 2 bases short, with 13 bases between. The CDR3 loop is CASSLVGSVATDTQYF. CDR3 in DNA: TGTGCCAGCAGCTTAGTCGGTAGCGTCGCCACAGATACGCAGTATTTT.

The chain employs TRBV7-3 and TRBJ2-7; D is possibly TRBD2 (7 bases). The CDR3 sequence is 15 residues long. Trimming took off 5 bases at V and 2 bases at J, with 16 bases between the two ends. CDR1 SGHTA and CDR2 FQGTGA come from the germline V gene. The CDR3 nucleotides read TGTGCCAGCAGCACCCAAGCGGGGACACCCTACGAGCAGTACTTC. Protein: CASSTQAGTPYEQYF.

As DNA, the CDR3 is TGCGCCAGCAGCCAAGAGGACAGAAGCAATAATTCACCCCTCCACTTT. Protein product: CASSQEDRSNNSPLHF. The genes are TRBV4-1 and TRBJ1-6; tentatively, D is TRBD1 (6 bases). The CDR3 contains 16 residues. Germline values: CDR1 MGHRA, CDR2 YSYEKL. Trimming removed 0 bases at V and 5 bases at J, with 11 bases between.

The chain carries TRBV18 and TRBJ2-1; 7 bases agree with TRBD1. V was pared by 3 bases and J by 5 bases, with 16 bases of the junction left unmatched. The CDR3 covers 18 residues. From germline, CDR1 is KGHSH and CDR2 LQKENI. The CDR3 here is CASSPIRSRQGGHNEQFF. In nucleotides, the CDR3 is TGTGCCAGCTCACCGATCCGATCTCGACAGGGTGGACACAATGAGCAGTTCTTC.

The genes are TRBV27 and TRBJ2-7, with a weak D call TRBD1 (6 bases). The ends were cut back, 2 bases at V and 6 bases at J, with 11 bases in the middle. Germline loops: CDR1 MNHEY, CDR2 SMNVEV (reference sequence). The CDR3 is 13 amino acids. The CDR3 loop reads CASSLTGQTEQYF. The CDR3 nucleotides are TGTGCCAGCAGTTTAACAGGACAGACCGAGCAGTACTTC.

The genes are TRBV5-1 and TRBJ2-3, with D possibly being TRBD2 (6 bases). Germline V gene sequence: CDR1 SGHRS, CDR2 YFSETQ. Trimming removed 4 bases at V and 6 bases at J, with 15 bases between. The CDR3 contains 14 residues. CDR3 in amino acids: CASSQDGGGDTQYF. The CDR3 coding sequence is TGCGCCAGCAGCCAAGATGGGGGAGGTGATACGCAGTATTTT.

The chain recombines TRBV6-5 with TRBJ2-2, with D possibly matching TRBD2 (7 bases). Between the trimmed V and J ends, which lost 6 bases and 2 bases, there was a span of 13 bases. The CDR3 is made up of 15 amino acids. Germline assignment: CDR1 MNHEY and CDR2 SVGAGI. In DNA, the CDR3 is TGTGCCAGCAGACAGGGAGGGGACAACACCGGGGAGCTGTTTTTT. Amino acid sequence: CASRQGGDNTGELFF.

The CDR3 DNA follows: TGTGCCAGCAGTTACCCCGGCATCCAGGGGAGAGGCGAGCAGTACTTC. Its protein product is CASSYPGIQGRGEQYF. This chain joins TRBV6-5 and TRBJ2-7; weak D call: TRBD1 (6 bases). The CDR3 covers 16 residues. Per germline, CDR1 MNHEY and CDR2 SVGAGI. V was pared by 2 bases and J by 6 bases, with 20 bases between.

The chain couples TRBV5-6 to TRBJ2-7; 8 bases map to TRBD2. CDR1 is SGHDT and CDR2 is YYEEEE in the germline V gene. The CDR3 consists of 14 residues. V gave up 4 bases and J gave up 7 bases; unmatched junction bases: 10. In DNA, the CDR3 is TGTGCCAGCAGCCCTTCGGCGGGAGGTTGGGAGCAGTACTTC. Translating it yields CASSPSAGGWEQYF.

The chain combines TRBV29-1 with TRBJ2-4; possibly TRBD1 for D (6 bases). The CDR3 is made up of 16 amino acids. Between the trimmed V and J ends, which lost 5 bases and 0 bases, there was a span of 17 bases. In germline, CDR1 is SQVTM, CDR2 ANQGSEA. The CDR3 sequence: CSVKTGTPSAKNIQYF. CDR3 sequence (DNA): TGCAGCGTTAAAACCGGGACACCATCAGCCAAAAACATTCAGTACTTC. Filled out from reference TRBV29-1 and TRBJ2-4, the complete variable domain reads SAVISQKPSRDICQRGTSLTIQCQVDSQVTMMFWYRQQPGQSLTLIATANQGSEATYESGFVIDKFPISRPNLTFSTLTVSNMSPEDSSIYLCSVKTGTPSAKNIQYFGAGTRLSVL.

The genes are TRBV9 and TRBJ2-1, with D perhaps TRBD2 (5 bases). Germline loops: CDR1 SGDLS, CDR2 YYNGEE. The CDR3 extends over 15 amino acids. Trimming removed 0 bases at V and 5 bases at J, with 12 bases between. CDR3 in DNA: TGTGCCAGCAGCGTAGTCGGGTCTAGCCACAATGAGCAGTTCTTC. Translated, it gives CASSVVGSSHNEQFF.

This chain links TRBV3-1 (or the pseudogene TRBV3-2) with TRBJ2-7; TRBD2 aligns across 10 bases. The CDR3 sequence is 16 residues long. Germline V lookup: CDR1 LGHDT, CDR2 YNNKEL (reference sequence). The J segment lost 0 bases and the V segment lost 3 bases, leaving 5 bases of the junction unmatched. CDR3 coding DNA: TGTGCCAGCAGCCAGGGCCCTAGCGGGAGCTCCTACGAGCAGTACTTC. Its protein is CASSQGPSGSSYEQYF.

CDR3 DNA sequence: TGTGCCAGCAGGGTTGCGGGTAGCTCCTACGAGCAGTACTTC. This sequence encodes CASRVAGSSYEQYF. The genes are TRBV11-2 and TRBJ2-7; possible D gene TRBD2, 5 bases. CDR1 is SGHAT and CDR2 is FQNNGV in the germline V gene. This CDR3 is built from 14 residues. Trimming removed 6 bases at V and 0 bases at J, with 12 bases between.

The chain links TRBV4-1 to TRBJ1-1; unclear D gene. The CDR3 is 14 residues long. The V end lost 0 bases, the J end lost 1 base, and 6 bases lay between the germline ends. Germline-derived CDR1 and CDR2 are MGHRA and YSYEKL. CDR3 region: CASSQEPGNTEAFF. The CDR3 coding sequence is TGCGCCAGCAGCCAAGAACCGGGGAACACTGAAGCTTTCTTT.

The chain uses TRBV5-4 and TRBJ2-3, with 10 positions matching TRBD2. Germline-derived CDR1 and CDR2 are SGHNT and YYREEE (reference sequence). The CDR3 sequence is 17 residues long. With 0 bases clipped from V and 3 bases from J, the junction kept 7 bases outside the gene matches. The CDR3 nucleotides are TGTGCCAGCAGCTTGGGGGCTAGCGGGAGTTTTACAGATACGCAGTATTTT. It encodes CASSLGASGSFTDTQYF. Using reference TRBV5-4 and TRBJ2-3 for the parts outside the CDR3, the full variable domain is ETGVTQSPTHLIKTRGQQVTLRCSSQSGHNTVSWYQQALGQGPQFIFQYYREEENGRGNFPPRFSGLQFPNYSSELNVNALELDDSALYLCASSLGASGSFTDTQYFGPGTRLTVL.

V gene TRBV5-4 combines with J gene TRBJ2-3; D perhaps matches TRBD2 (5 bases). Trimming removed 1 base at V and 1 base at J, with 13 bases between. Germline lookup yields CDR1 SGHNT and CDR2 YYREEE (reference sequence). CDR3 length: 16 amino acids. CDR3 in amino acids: CASSLWEGRGTDTQYF. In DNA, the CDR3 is TGTGCCAGCAGCTTGTGGGAAGGGCGGGGCACAGATACGCAGTATTTT.

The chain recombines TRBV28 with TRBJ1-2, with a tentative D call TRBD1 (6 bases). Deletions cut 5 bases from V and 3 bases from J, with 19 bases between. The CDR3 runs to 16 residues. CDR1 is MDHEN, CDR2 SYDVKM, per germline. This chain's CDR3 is CASSSNSGARYYGYTF. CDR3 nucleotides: TGTGCCAGCAGTAGCAACTCAGGGGCGCGTTACTATGGCTACACCTTC.

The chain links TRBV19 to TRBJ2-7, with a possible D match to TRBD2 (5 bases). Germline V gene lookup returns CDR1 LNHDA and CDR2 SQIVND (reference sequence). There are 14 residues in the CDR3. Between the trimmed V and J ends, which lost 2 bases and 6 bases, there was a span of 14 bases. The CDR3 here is CASSIMGSSAEQYF. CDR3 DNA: TGTGCCAGTAGTATAATGGGGAGCTCCGCCGAGCAGTACTTC.

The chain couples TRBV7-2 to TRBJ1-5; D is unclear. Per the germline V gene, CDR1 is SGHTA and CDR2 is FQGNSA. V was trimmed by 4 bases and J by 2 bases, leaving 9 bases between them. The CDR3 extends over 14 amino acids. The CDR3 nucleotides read TGTGCCAGCAGCTACGGAGGCGGCAATCAGCCCCAGCATTTT. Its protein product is CASSYGGGNQPQHF.

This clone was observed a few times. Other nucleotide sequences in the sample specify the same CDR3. CDR3 in amino acids: CATSLTRLAGSGNEQFF. CDR3 nucleotides: TGTGCCACCAGCCTCACGCGACTAGCGGGCTCTGGGAATGAGCAGTTCTTC. J is TRBJ2-1 and V is TRBV15, with 10 bases that match TRBD2. CDR3 length: 17 residues. CDR1 is LNHNV and CDR2 is YYDKDF in the germline V gene (reference sequence). The V segment lost 5 bases and the J segment 7 bases; nucleotides outside the gene matches: 14. The full variable domain, rest sourced from reference TRBV15 and TRBJ2-1, is DAMVIQNPRYQVTQFGKPVTLSCSQTLNHNVMYWYQQKSSQAPKLLFHYYDKDFNNEADTPDNFQSRRPNTSFCFLDIRSPGLGDTAMYLCATSLTRLAGSGNEQFFGPGTRLTVL.